Shown below are 15 T cell receptor beta chains from a single sample sequenced in a study of blood T cell repertoires in COVID-19. TCRdb keeps only in-frame clones here, not all; method: immunoSEQ multiplex PCR. There are fewer than 200,000 clones in the sample; approximately 86% occur only once, and roughly 20% lies in the top ten. Source material: PBMCs or T cells enriched from blood (not recorded which). The receptors shown here come from a man aged 55 to 70 who had recovered from COVID-19.

The rearrangement links TRBV19 to TRBJ1-3; no firm D call. Germline CDR1 LNHDA, CDR2 SQIVND (reference sequence). The CDR3 is made up of 14 amino acids. V lost 4 bases and J 5 bases, leaving 12 bases between the germline ends. CDR3 region: CASSTDTIRNTIYF. The DNA for the CDR3 is TGTGCCAGTAGTACCGACACCATCCGAAACACCATATATTTT.

The chain links TRBV4-2 to TRBJ1-1; D gene unclear. CDR1 is LGHNA and CDR2 is YNFKEQ in the germline V gene. Trimming took 4 bases from V and 0 from J, leaving 15 bases between them. CDR3 length: 16 residues. The CDR3: CASSLGTNHLNTEAFF. The CDR3, as DNA: TGTGCCAGCAGCCTGGGCACCAATCACCTGAACACTGAAGCTTTCTTT.

V and J are TRBV19 and TRBJ2-3, with 8 positions matching TRBD1. The CDR3 extends over 17 amino acids. With 1 base clipped from V and 3 bases from J, the junction kept 9 bases outside the gene matches. Germline V lookup: CDR1 LNHDA, CDR2 SQIVND (reference sequence). The CDR3: CASSIVGRTGKTDTQYF. The CDR3 DNA follows: TGTGCCAGTAGTATAGTCGGTCGGACAGGGAAAACAGATACGCAGTATTTT.

This chain links TRBV28 with TRBJ2-7, with TRBD1 matching 8 bases. In germline, CDR1 is MDHEN, CDR2 SYDVKM. Trimming at V came to 4 bases and at J to 6 bases, leaving 8 bases not matched to a gene. The CDR3 has 14 amino acids. The DNA for the CDR3 is TGTGCCAGCAGTTCGGGACAGGCCCCCGGCGAGCAGTACTTC. It codes for CASSSGQAPGEQYF. Complete variable domain (other parts from reference TRBV28 and TRBJ2-7): DVKVTQSSRYLVKRTGEKVFLECVQDMDHENMFWYRQDPGLGLRLIYFSYDVKMKEKGDIPEGYSVSREKKERFSLILESASTNQTSMYLCASSSGQAPGEQYFGPGTRLTVT.

V is TRBV5-6 and J is TRBJ1-4; D not certain. The CDR3 loop spans 13 amino acids. Looked up from germline, CDR1 is SGHDT and CDR2 is YYEEEE. Trimming left V 8 bases short and J 3 bases short, with 11 bases between. The CDR3 region has the DNA TGTGCCAGTTCGGACGGGGCTAATGAAAAACTGTTTTTT. It encodes CASSDGANEKLFF.

This sequence joins TRBV5-1 and TRBJ2-3; 8 bases align to TRBD2. Trimming took 3 bases from V and 4 from J; bases not matched to a gene: 10. This CDR3 is 16 amino acids long. Germline assignment: CDR1 SGHRS and CDR2 YFSETQ. The chain's CDR3 is CASSSIVAGRPDTQYF. The DNA for the CDR3 is TGCGCCAGCAGCTCGATAGTAGCGGGAAGACCAGATACGCAGTATTTT.

The chain joins TRBV7-3 to TRBJ2-3; a possible D gene is TRBD1 (6 bases). The V end was cut by 1 base, the J end by 4 bases, with 9 bases between. CDR3 length: 14 amino acids. Germline CDR1 reads SGHTA; CDR2 reads FQGTGA. The CDR3 spells CASSLNRAADTQYF. The CDR3 DNA sequence: TGTGCCAGCAGCTTAAACAGGGCTGCAGATACGCAGTATTTT.

The chain couples TRBV6-5 to TRBJ2-1; 7 nucleotides match TRBD1. The germline V gene encodes CDR1 MNHEY and CDR2 SVGAGI. This CDR3 has 12 amino acids. The J segment lost 6 bases and the V segment lost 6 bases, leaving 2 bases of the junction unmatched. This CDR3 reads CASSDRANEQFF. CDR3 nucleotides: TGTGCCAGCAGCGACAGGGCCAATGAGCAGTTCTTC.

The chain joins TRBV6-4 to TRBJ2-2, with D uncertain. The CDR3 is made up of 13 amino acids. The V end lost 2 bases, the J end lost 3 bases, and 4 bases lay between the germline ends. The V gene's germline CDR1 is MRHNA and CDR2 SNTAGT. CDR3 DNA sequence: TGTGCCAGCAGTGACGACTACACCGGGGAGCTGTTTTTT. Translated: CASSDDYTGELFF.

The chain combines TRBV24-1 with TRBJ1-3; tentative D call: TRBD1 (6 bases). The V end lost 1 base, the J end lost 6 bases, and 18 bases lay between the germline ends. CDR1 and CDR2 from the germline V gene are KGHDR and SFDVKD. The CDR3 length is 17 residues. The CDR3 sequence: CATSDFRWTARENTIYF. The CDR3 DNA reads TGTGCCACCAGTGATTTCAGGTGGACAGCCAGGGAAAACACCATATATTTT.

This sequence joins TRBV9 and TRBJ1-1; D might be TRBD1 (5 bases). From germline, CDR1 is SGDLS and CDR2 YYNGEE. Trimming pared 4 bases from V and 5 bases from J, leaving 15 bases between. This CDR3 spans 14 amino acids. The CDR3: CASSLGQGGTEAFF. The CDR3 nucleotides read TGTGCCAGCAGCCTGGGGCAGGGAGGGACTGAAGCTTTCTTT. The whole variable domain, remainder taken from reference TRBV9 and TRBJ1-1, is DSGVTQTPKHLITATGQRVTLRCSPRSGDLSVYWYQQSLDQGLQFLIQYYNGEERAKGNILERFSAQQFPDLHSELNLSSLELGDSALYFCASSLGQGGTEAFFGQGTRLTVV.

The V gene is TRBV20-1, the J gene TRBJ1-3; D unresolved. V was pared by 5 bases and J by 1 base, with 3 bases between. CDR3 length equals 11 residues. In germline, CDR1 is DFQATT, CDR2 SNEGSKA (reference sequence). This CDR3 reads CSASSGNTIYF. CDR3 in DNA: TGCAGTGCTTCGTCTGGAAACACCATATATTTT.

The rearrangement links TRBV10-3 to TRBJ2-7; 11 nucleotides agree with TRBD1. Germline CDR1 is ENHRY and CDR2 is SYGVKD. The CDR3 runs to 13 residues. V was clipped by 7 bases and J by 8 bases; unmatched bases: 7. The CDR3 protein is CAITWDRGIQQYF. Here the CDR3 DNA reads TGTGCCATCACGTGGGACAGGGGGATTCAGCAGTACTTC.

The chain couples TRBV6-2 or TRBV6-3 to TRBJ1-1, with a weak D call TRBD1 (6 bases). This CDR3 is 14 amino acids long. Looked up from germline, CDR1 is MNHEY and CDR2 is SVGEGT. Trimming removed 4 bases at V and 4 bases at J, with 13 bases between. CDR3 residues: CASSFRGTGTEAFF. The CDR3 bases are TGTGCCAGCAGTTTTAGGGGGACGGGCACTGAAGCTTTCTTT.

The chain combines TRBV3-1 (or the pseudogene TRBV3-2) with TRBJ1-4; D gene uncertain. This CDR3 contains 15 residues. Germline assignment: CDR1 LGHDT and CDR2 YNNKEL (reference sequence). Trimming cost V 3 bases and J 5 bases, with 13 bases left between them. The CDR3 here is CASSQGGGTNEKLFF. The CDR3 DNA follows: TGTGCCAGCAGCCAGGGAGGAGGCACCAATGAAAAACTGTTTTTT.